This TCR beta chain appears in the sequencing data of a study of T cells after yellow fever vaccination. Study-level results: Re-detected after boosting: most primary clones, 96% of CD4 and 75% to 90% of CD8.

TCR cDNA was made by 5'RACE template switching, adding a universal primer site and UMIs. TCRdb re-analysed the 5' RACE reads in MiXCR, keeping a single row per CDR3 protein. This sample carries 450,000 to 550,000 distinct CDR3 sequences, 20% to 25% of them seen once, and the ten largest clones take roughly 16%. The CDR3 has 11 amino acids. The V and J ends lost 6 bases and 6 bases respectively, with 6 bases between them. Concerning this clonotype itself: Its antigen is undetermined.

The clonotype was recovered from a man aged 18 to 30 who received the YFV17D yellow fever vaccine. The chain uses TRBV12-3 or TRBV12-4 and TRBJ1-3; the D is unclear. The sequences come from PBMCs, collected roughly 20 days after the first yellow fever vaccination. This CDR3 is CASRGENTIYF. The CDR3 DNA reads TGTGCCAGCAGGGGTGAAAACACCATATATTTT.